The rows below give T cell receptor beta chains drawn from one sample of a study of cytomegalovirus exposure and HLA in healthy donors. The method was immunoSEQ multiplex PCR; TCRdb's version includes in-frame clones alone and lacks a portion of them. There are about 150,000 clones in the sample; 60% to 75% occur only once, and roughly 6.6% lies in the top ten. Sequenced sample: PBMCs. These receptors came from a man aged 30-40 years in good health and CMV-seronegative. Both conserved end residues are part of each CDR3. The order of the fields is J gene, D gene, CDR3 length, clone size, V gene, CDR3 protein, CDR3 DNA. D genes are given only for firm matches. Some rows mark clone size as missing; the rest say once, few, many or name a class of expanded clone.

J gene: TRBJ2-3; D gene: TRBD2; CDR3 length: 17; clone size: -; V gene: TRBV5-4; CDR3 protein: CASSPSHGTSGTDTQYF; CDR3 DNA: TGTGCCAGCAGCCCCTCACACGGGACTAGCGGCACAGATACGCAGTATTTT
J gene: TRBJ1-2; D gene: -; CDR3 length: 14; clone size: few; V gene: TRBV28; CDR3 protein: CASMRGTALTGYTF; CDR3 DNA: TGTGCCAGCATGAGGGGGACGGCCTTGACTGGCTACACCTTC
J gene: TRBJ1-4; D gene: -; CDR3 length: 15; clone size: -; V gene: TRBV28; CDR3 protein: CASNPSEATNEKLFF; CDR3 DNA: TGTGCCAGCAATCCCAGTGAGGCAACTAATGAAAAACTGTTTTTT
J gene: TRBJ2-2; D gene: -; CDR3 length: 14; clone size: -; V gene: TRBV10-1; CDR3 protein: CASSGLVNTGELFF; CDR3 DNA: TGCGCCAGCAGTGGACTAGTCAACACCGGGGAGCTGTTTTTT
J gene: TRBJ2-3; D gene: -; CDR3 length: 15; clone size: -; V gene: TRBV28; CDR3 protein: CASASDDRGGDTQYF; CDR3 DNA: TGTGCCAGCGCCTCAGACGACAGGGGAGGGGATACGCAGTATTTT
J gene: TRBJ2-2; D gene: TRBD2; CDR3 length: 17; clone size: -; V gene: TRBV11-3; CDR3 protein: CASSSAQGGGSTGELFF; CDR3 DNA: TGTGCCAGCAGCTCCGCCCAGGGCGGGGGTTCCACCGGGGAGCTGTTTTTT
J gene: TRBJ2-7; D gene: TRBD2; CDR3 length: 13; clone size: -; V gene: TRBV29-1; CDR3 protein: CSVASSGAYEQYF; CDR3 DNA: TGCAGCGTTGCGTCTAGCGGGGCCTACGAGCAGTACTTC
J gene: TRBJ2-2; D gene: TRBD2; CDR3 length: 16; clone size: -; V gene: TRBV5-4; CDR3 protein: CASSRPPGLGQEELFF; CDR3 DNA: TGTGCCAGCAGCCGACCACCGGGACTAGGGCAAGAAGAGCTGTTTTTT
J gene: TRBJ2-2; D gene: TRBD2; CDR3 length: 17; clone size: -; V gene: TRBV9; CDR3 protein: CASSLLAGGPDTGELFF; CDR3 DNA: TGTGCCAGCAGCCTCCTAGCGGGGGGGCCGGACACCGGGGAGCTGTTTTTT
J gene: TRBJ2-3; D gene: -; CDR3 length: 14; clone size: -; V gene: TRBV28; CDR3 protein: CASSLGQNTDTQYF; CDR3 DNA: TGTGCCAGCAGTTTAGGTCAGAACACAGATACGCAGTATTTT
J gene: TRBJ2-5; D gene: -; CDR3 length: 14; clone size: once; V gene: TRBV6-5; CDR3 protein: CASSSRTLKETQYF; CDR3 DNA: TGTGCCAGCAGCAGTAGGACACTTAAAGAGACCCAGTACTTC
J gene: TRBJ1-5; D gene: -; CDR3 length: 14; clone size: -; V gene: TRBV10-3; CDR3 protein: CAISATGGNQPQHF; CDR3 DNA: TGTGCCATCAGTGCGACAGGAGGCAATCAGCCCCAGCATTTT
J gene: TRBJ1-1; D gene: -; CDR3 length: 15; clone size: -; V gene: TRBV27; CDR3 protein: CASSLLYGKNTEAFF; CDR3 DNA: TGTGCCAGCAGTTTACTTTACGGGAAGAACACTGAAGCTTTCTTT
J gene: TRBJ2-2; D gene: -; CDR3 length: 15; clone size: once; V gene: TRBV19; CDR3 protein: CASSIRVSGTGELFF; CDR3 DNA: TGTGCCAGTAGTATACGGGTCTCGGGCACCGGGGAGCTGTTTTTT
J gene: TRBJ2-1; D gene: -; CDR3 length: 13; clone size: few; V gene: TRBV9; CDR3 protein: CASSSSGELEQFF; CDR3 DNA: TGTGCCAGCAGCTCCAGCGGTGAGCTTGAGCAGTTCTTC
J gene: TRBJ2-1; D gene: TRBD2; CDR3 length: 15; clone size: -; V gene: TRBV15; CDR3 protein: CATTLTSENYNEQFF; CDR3 DNA: TGTGCCACCACCTTAACTAGCGAAAACTACAATGAGCAGTTCTTC
J gene: TRBJ2-7; D gene: TRBD2; CDR3 length: 16; clone size: -; V gene: TRBV5-4; CDR3 protein: CASSAKVAGGLDEQYF; CDR3 DNA: TGTGCCAGCAGCGCGAAGGTAGCGGGGGGGCTCGACGAGCAGTACTTC
J gene: TRBJ1-5; D gene: -; CDR3 length: 14; clone size: -; V gene: TRBV6-5; CDR3 protein: CASSHGHSNQPQHF; CDR3 DNA: TGTGCCAGCAGCCATGGGCATAGCAATCAGCCCCAGCATTTT
J gene: TRBJ2-7; D gene: -; CDR3 length: 14; clone size: -; V gene: TRBV4-1; CDR3 protein: CASSRSTGSYEQYF; CDR3 DNA: TGCGCCAGCAGCCGATCGACAGGTTCCTACGAGCAGTACTTC
J gene: TRBJ1-5; D gene: TRBD1; CDR3 length: 19; clone size: -; V gene: TRBV27; CDR3 protein: CASSCPNPTGGYSNQPQHF; CDR3 DNA: TGTGCCAGCAGTTGCCCCAACCCGACAGGGGGGTATAGCAATCAGCCCCAGCATTTT
J gene: TRBJ1-2; D gene: -; CDR3 length: 17; clone size: few; V gene: TRBV10-1; CDR3 protein: CASRGLDEGTLRNGYTF; CDR3 DNA: TGCGCCAGCAGGGGCCTTGACGAAGGGACACTAAGGAATGGCTACACCTTC
J gene: TRBJ2-3; D gene: TRBD2; CDR3 length: 15; clone size: -; V gene: TRBV9; CDR3 protein: CASSVSSGRTDTQYF; CDR3 DNA: TGTGCCAGCAGCGTATCCAGCGGGAGGACAGATACGCAGTATTTT
J gene: TRBJ2-1; D gene: TRBD2; CDR3 length: 13; clone size: -; V gene: TRBV10-3; CDR3 protein: CAILVTGGNEQFF; CDR3 DNA: TGTGCCATCCTCGTAACGGGGGGAAATGAGCAGTTCTTC
J gene: TRBJ1-2; D gene: -; CDR3 length: 14; clone size: -; V gene: TRBV7-9; CDR3 protein: CASSLVQGRKGYTF; CDR3 DNA: TGTGCCAGCAGCTTAGTTCAGGGAAGGAAGGGCTACACCTTC
J gene: TRBJ2-7; D gene: TRBD1; CDR3 length: 13; clone size: -; V gene: TRBV5-6; CDR3 protein: CASSFGTAYEQYF; CDR3 DNA: TGTGCCAGCAGCTTCGGGACAGCGTACGAGCAGTACTTC
J gene: TRBJ2-6; D gene: -; CDR3 length: 13; clone size: once; V gene: TRBV2; CDR3 protein: CASSDSGANGLTF; CDR3 DNA: TGTGCCAGCAGCGACTCTGGGGCCAACGGCCTGACTTTC
J gene: TRBJ1-2; D gene: TRBD1; CDR3 length: 16; clone size: -; V gene: TRBV28; CDR3 protein: CASSLWDRAETDGYTF; CDR3 DNA: TGTGCCAGCAGTCTTTGGGACAGGGCTGAGACGGATGGCTACACCTTC
J gene: TRBJ1-2; D gene: TRBD1; CDR3 length: 16; clone size: -; V gene: TRBV2; CDR3 protein: CASRTGTGGGNYGYTF; CDR3 DNA: TGTGCCAGCAGGACGGGGACAGGAGGGGGTAACTATGGCTACACCTTC
J gene: TRBJ2-5; D gene: TRBD1; CDR3 length: 16; clone size: -; V gene: TRBV9; CDR3 protein: CASSPPTGGLQETQYF; CDR3 DNA: TGTGCCAGCAGCCCGCCCACAGGGGGGCTGCAAGAGACCCAGTACTTC
J gene: TRBJ1-4; D gene: -; CDR3 length: 16; clone size: -; V gene: TRBV2; CDR3 protein: CASRGLGGQTNEKLFF; CDR3 DNA: TGTGCCAGCAGAGGACTAGGGGGGCAAACTAATGAAAAACTGTTTTTT
J gene: TRBJ1-4; D gene: -; CDR3 length: 14; clone size: -; V gene: TRBV7-9; CDR3 protein: CASSLGGLNEKLFF; CDR3 DNA: TGTGCCAGCAGCTTAGGGGGGCTTAATGAAAAACTGTTTTTT
J gene: TRBJ2-3; D gene: TRBD2; CDR3 length: 14; clone size: -; V gene: TRBV19; CDR3 protein: CASRLLAGGHTQYF; CDR3 DNA: TGTGCCAGTAGGCTCCTAGCGGGAGGGCATACGCAGTATTTT